This T cell receptor beta chain was found in a study of vaccination and CD4 T cells after COVID-19. In the study overall: Investigators drew the post-COVID samples a median around 93 days after diagnosis, with a range of 35 to 161. Overlapping peptides covering the spike proteins of SARS-CoV-2, HCoV-NL63, HCoV-OC43 and HCoV-229E were added to stimulate cells.

Sample treatment: roughly ten-day PBMC culture with coronavirus spike peptide pools or control peptides (ViraFEST assay). It was after 10 to 11 days of culture that CD4+ T cells were isolated by negative selection. Of note for this clonotype: Its antigen is unknown.

An Oncomine TCR Beta short-read assay was used to sequence the DNA from cultured CD4+ T cells. Using its own MiXCR run on the PCR reads, TCRdb lists one record per CDR3 protein. The sample includes about 20,000 distinct CDR3 sequences, around 80% seen only once; the top ten take roughly 17%. V dropped 0 bases and J dropped 3 bases, with 8 bases sitting between them. CDR1 and CDR2 (germline): MNHEY, SMNVEV (reference sequence). The CDR3 runs to 14 residues. Study results and limitations: Spike mono-reactivity was evident in 304 of the 307 vaccine-specific clones derived from convalescent patients.

The receptor's source is a human donor who received a COVID-19 vaccine. Here the sequenced sample was CD4+ T cells from blood, cultured in vitro, taken after SARS-CoV-2 vaccination. The chain carries TRBV27 and TRBJ1-2; D remains unclear. CDR3 region: CASSLSNRYYGYTF. For the CDR3, the DNA is TGTGCCAGCAGTTTATCGAACCGATACTATGGCTACACCTTC.